Listed here are 16 T cell receptor beta chains from one sample, sequenced in a study of low-dose radiotherapy and immunotherapy resistance in tumors (dated by TCRdb to the early 2020s). Sequencing was performed on an Illumina HiSeq 2500. To make first-strand cDNA, Superscript III was used along with a set of TRAV- and TRBV-specific primers so that both the TCRalpha and TCRbeta chains were covered. An approximately 18-cycle PCR with Phusion amplified the TCRs, pairing a constant-region primer with the adapter that was attached to the V primers. TCRdb passed the public sequencing reads through fastp at Q25 and MiXCR, retaining productive beta sequences. Every distinct CDR3 protein forms one entry, paired with its most common genes and DNA. In this sample the table shows roughly 30,000 distinct CDR3 sequences, approximately 49% of which occur a single time. The ten largest clones add up to roughly 5.8% of the sample.

The label giving this sample's time point can be read as: after trial treatment. Per the publication, the treatment or condition label means: LDRT plus nivolumab, ipilimumab, low-dose cyclophosphamide and aspirin (RACIN trial). The source material was PBMCs, sampled after low-dose radiotherapy plus immunotherapy. These receptors originate from a male donor with gallbladder cancer.

Concerning this clonotype itself: Given a far larger clone just one base away, this is likely a sequencing read error. The chain couples TRBV11-2 to TRBJ2-1, with a tentative D call TRBD2 (6 bases). CDR1 and CDR2 from the germline V gene are SGHAT and FQNNGV. With 8 bases removed from V and 10 bases from J, the gap between germline ends came to 24 bases. This CDR3 region has 15 residues. Written as DNA, the CDR3 is TGTGCCAGCGGATTGGGACTCCGAATCTCCTACGAGCAGTTCTTC. This codes for CASGLGLRISYEQFF.

The chain combines TRBV10-3 with TRBJ2-7, with TRBD1 matching over 7 bases. The CDR3 contains 16 residues. V shed 4 bases and J 2 bases; nucleotides not matched to a gene: 11. Looked up from germline, CDR1 is ENHRY and CDR2 is SYGVKD. For the CDR3, the DNA is TGTGCCATCAGTGGAGACTCCGGGACAGCTCCCTACGAGCAGTACTTC. This translates into CAISGDSGTAPYEQYF.

The chain links TRBV15 to TRBJ2-7; no reliable D call. This CDR3 has 14 amino acids. Trimming shortened V by 0 bases and J by 1 base, and 7 bases separated the two germline ends. Germline V gene sequence: CDR1 LNHNV, CDR2 YYDKDF (reference sequence). CDR3 loop: CATSRDPGSYEQYF. The CDR3 coding sequence is TGTGCCACCAGCAGAGATCCGGGTTCCTACGAGCAGTACTTC.

The chain uses TRBV5-4 and TRBJ1-2; no definite D call. The CDR3 is made up of 15 amino acids. V lost 0 bases, J lost 7 bases, and 16 bases lay in between. Germline CDR1 is SGHNT and CDR2 is YYREEE (reference sequence). CDR3 sequence reads: CASSLDILRSGGYTF. The CDR3, as DNA: TGTGCCAGCAGCTTGGACATCCTCCGGTCCGGTGGCTACACCTTC.

The J gene is TRBJ2-7, the V gene TRBV29-1; weak D call: TRBD2 (6 bases). V dropped 4 bases and J dropped 2 bases, with 9 bases sitting between them. The germline V gene encodes CDR1 SQVTM and CDR2 ANQGSEA. CDR3 size: 12 residues. This CDR3 is CSVAGDAYEQYF. CDR3 bases: TGCAGCGTTGCGGGGGACGCCTACGAGCAGTACTTC.

This clonotype was seen only once. The junction departs from germline at one end; a sequencing error may be responsible. The chain is built from TRBV6-5 and TRBJ2-1; 12 bases align to TRBD2. This CDR3 has 19 amino acids. CDR1 MNHEY and CDR2 SVGAGI come from the germline V gene. CDR3 in amino acids: CANSDGLAGPYSSYNEQFF. The DNA of the CDR3 is TGTGCCAACAGTGACGGACTAGCGGGACCCTACAGCTCCTACAATGAGCAGTTCTTC.

This chain uses TRBV28 with TRBJ2-1; 8 bases are a match to TRBD2. Germline CDR1 reads MDHEN; CDR2 reads SYDVKM. This CDR3 region has 16 residues. Losses at the gene ends were 3 bases for V and 1 base for J; bases not matched to a gene: 5. CDR3 protein: CASSLPSGQSYNEQFF. The CDR3 region has the DNA TGTGCCAGCAGTTTGCCTAGCGGGCAATCCTACAATGAGCAGTTCTTC.

This clonotype has a handful of counts. Germline is not matched at one junction end, which may reflect a read error. This chain links TRBV5-3 with TRBJ2-1; TRBD1 aligns across 9 bases. TRBV5-3 is given ORF status, its function remaining uncertain. The CDR3 extends over 16 amino acids. CDR3 sequence reads: CASSFGDRDTYNEQFF. CDR3 bases: TGTGCCAGCAGCTTTGGGGACAGGGATACCTACAATGAGCAGTTCTTC.

The chain uses TRBV6-2 or TRBV6-3 and TRBJ2-6; D may be TRBD1 or TRBD2 (5 bases each). Germline loops: CDR1 MNHEY, CDR2 SVGEGT. The CDR3 spans 16 residues. V was trimmed by 6 bases and J by 3 bases, leaving 15 bases between them. This chain's CDR3 is CASSRRGAGGANVLTF. The CDR3 DNA sequence: TGTGCCAGCAGCCGACGGGGCGCCGGTGGGGCCAACGTCCTGACTTTC.

The V gene is TRBV5-1, the J gene TRBJ2-1, with 8 positions matching TRBD1. J was trimmed by 5 bases and V by 2 bases; bases with no gene match: 6. The CDR3 contains 15 residues. The germline CDR1 and CDR2 sequences are SGHRS and YFSETQ. The CDR3 DNA sequence: TGCGCCAGCAGCTTTCTGACAGGGGACCACAATGAGCAGTTCTTC. As protein: CASSFLTGDHNEQFF.

This clonotype counts as medium-sized. The genes are TRBV6-2 or TRBV6-3 and TRBJ2-2, with 14 bases fitting TRBD2. This CDR3 contains 19 residues. Germline CDR1 reads MNHEY; CDR2 reads SVGEGT. With 6 bases clipped from V and 0 bases from J, the junction kept 9 bases outside the gene matches. This chain's CDR3 is CASRVRTSGGPTNTGELFF. The CDR3 nucleotides are TGTGCCAGCAGGGTTAGGACTAGCGGGGGGCCTACGAACACCGGGGAGCTGTTTTTT.

This clonotype was seen at least ten times. J is TRBJ2-7 and V is TRBV7-2; TRBD2 agrees at 11 bases. The germline V gene has CDR1 SGHTA and CDR2 FQGNSA. This CDR3 has 15 residues. With 0 bases clipped from V and 6 bases from J, the junction kept 4 bases outside the gene matches. The CDR3 nucleotides read TGTGCCAGCAGCTTAGCTAGCGGGAGGGAGGGCGAGCAGTACTTC. This gives the protein CASSLASGREGEQYF.

In the case of this clonotype: Only one base separates this from a far larger clonotype, so it likely reflects a read error. V is TRBV27 and J is TRBJ2-1; possibly TRBD2 for D (6 bases). This CDR3 contains 16 residues. The germline V gene encodes CDR1 MNHEY and CDR2 SMNVEV (reference sequence). The CDR3 nucleotides read TGTGTCATAGCCCCCACGATTACGGGAGAAATCGACGAGCAGTTCTTC. Residues: CVIAPTITGEIDEQFF.

In its sample, this clonotype was seen a few times. The V and J genes are TRBV5-5 and TRBJ2-1; TRBD2 agrees at 10 bases. The CDR3 has 15 amino acids. Trimming took 0 bases from V and 6 from J; bases not matched to a gene: 3. Per germline, CDR1 SGHKS and CDR2 YYEKEE (reference sequence). For the CDR3, the DNA is TGTGCCAGCAGCTTGGCACTAGCGGGATTCAATGAGCAGTTCTTC. Protein sequence: CASSLALAGFNEQFF.

This clonotype has only a few counts. The chain couples TRBV27 to TRBJ1-5, with D tentatively TRBD1 (6 bases). CDR1 MNHEY and CDR2 SMNVEV come from the germline V gene (reference sequence). The V end was cut by 4 bases, the J end by 7 bases, with 11 bases between. CDR3 length: 13 amino acids. DNA of the CDR3: TGTGCCAGCAGTTGGGGGCACGGACAGCCCCAGCATTTT. The encoded protein is CASSWGHGQPQHF.

V usage is TRBV7-3 and J usage is TRBJ2-1; 9 nucleotides align to TRBD1. Germline V CDR1 and CDR2: SGHTA, FQGTGA. V lost 5 bases and J lost 4; bases outside the gene matches: 3. The CDR3 length is 14 residues. The CDR3 sequence is CASSPGTGYNEQFF. CDR3 bases: TGTGCCAGCAGCCCCGGGACAGGGTACAATGAGCAGTTCTTC.